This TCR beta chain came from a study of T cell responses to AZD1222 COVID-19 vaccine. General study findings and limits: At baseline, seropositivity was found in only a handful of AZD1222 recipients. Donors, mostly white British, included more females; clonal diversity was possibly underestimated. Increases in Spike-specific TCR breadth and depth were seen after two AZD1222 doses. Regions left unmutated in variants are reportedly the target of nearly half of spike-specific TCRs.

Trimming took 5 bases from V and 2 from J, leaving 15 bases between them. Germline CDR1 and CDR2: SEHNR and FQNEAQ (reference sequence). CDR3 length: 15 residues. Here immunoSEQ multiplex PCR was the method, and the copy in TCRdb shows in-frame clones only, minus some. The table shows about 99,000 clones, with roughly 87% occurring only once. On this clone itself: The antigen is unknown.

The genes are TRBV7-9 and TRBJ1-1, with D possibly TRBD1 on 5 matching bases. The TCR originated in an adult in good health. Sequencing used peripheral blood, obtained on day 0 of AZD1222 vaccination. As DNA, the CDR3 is TGTGCCAGCAGCGGTGAGCCGGGACCCAACACTGAAGCTTTCTTT. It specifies CASSGEPGPNTEAFF.